This record covers a single TCR beta chain. The record originates from a study of CD8 T cells in Susac syndrome. J lost 7 bases, V lost 1 base, and 12 bases had no gene match. This CDR3 is 17 amino acids long. The germline gives CDR1 SQVTM, CDR2 ANQGSEA. After extraction with the RNeasy kit, 0.5 to 1 ug of the RNA was reverse transcribed using random hexamers. An immunoSEQ multiplex PCR amplified TCR beta CDR3 over 54 Vbeta and 13 Jbeta. TCRdb processed the immunoSEQ multiplex PCR reads anew with MiXCR; each CDR3 protein has one entry. The data hold hundreds of thousands of distinct CDR3 sequences, with 80% to 95% observed a single time. Sequencing targeted TCR beta in blood CD8+ and CD4+ T cells. The multiple sclerosis controls were treatment-naive patients, and their relapsing-remitting disease was stable or active. Bulk CD8+ and CD4+ cells came from magnetic negative isolation; CD8+ TEMRA by FACS.

This receptor was taken from a human donor with multiple sclerosis. This sequence joins TRBV29-1 and TRBJ2-1, with 11 bases aligning to TRBD1. Input material: CD8+ T cells from PBMCs. CDR3 in amino acids: CSVEGVPGQGVVNEQFF. In DNA form, the CDR3 reads TGCAGCGTTGAAGGAGTCCCGGGACAGGGGGTGGTAAATGAGCAGTTCTTC.